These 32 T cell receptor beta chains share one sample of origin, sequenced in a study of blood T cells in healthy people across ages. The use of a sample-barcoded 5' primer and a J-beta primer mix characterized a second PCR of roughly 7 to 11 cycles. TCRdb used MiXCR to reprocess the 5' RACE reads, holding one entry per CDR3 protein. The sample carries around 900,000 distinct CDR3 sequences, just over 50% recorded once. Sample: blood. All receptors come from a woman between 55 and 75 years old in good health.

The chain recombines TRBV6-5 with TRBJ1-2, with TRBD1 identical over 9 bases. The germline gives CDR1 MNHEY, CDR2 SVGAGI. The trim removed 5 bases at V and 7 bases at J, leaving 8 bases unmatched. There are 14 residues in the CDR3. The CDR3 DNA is TGTGCCAGCAGTGGGACGACAGGGGGATCTGGCTACACCTTC. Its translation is CASSGTTGGSGYTF.

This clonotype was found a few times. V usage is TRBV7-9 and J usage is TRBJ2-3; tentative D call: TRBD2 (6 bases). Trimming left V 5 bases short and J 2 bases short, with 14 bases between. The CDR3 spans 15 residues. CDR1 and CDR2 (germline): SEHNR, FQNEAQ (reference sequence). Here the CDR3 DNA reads TGTGCCAGCAGCCTGGGACTGGTGTTCACAGATACGCAGTATTTT. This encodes CASSLGLVFTDTQYF.

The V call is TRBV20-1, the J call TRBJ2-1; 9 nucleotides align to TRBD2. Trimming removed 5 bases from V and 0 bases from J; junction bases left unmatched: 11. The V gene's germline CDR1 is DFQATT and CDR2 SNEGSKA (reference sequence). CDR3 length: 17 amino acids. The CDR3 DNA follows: TGCAGTGCTTTGAAAGGGCTAGCGGGAAGCTCCTACAATGAGCAGTTCTTC. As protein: CSALKGLAGSSYNEQFF.

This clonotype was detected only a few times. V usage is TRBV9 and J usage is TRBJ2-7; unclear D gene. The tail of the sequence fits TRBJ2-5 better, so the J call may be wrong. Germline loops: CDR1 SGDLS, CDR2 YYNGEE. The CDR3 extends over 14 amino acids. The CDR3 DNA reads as TGTGCCAGCAGCGTATTTGGCTTGAAAGAGACCCAGTACTTC. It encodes CASSVFGLKETQYF.

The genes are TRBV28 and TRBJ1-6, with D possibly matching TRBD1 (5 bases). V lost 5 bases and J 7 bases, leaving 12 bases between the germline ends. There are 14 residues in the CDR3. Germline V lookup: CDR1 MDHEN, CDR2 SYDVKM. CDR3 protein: CASSADRTNSPLHF. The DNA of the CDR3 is TGTGCCAGCAGTGCCGACAGAACAAATTCACCCCTCCACTTT.

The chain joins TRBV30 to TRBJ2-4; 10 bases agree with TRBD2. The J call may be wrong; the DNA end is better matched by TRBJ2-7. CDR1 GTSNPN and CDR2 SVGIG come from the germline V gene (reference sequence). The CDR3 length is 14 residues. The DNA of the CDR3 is TGTGCCTGGACCTTAGCGGGAGGCCCCTACGAGCAGTACTTC. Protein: CAWTLAGGPYEQYF.

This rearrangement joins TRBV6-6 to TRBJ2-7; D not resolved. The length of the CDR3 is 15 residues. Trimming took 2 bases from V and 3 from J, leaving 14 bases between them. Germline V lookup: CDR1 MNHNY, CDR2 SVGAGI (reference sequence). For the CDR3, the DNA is TGTGCCAGCAGTTACGGGTTTGGGGTGGACTACGAGCAGTACTTC. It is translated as CASSYGFGVDYEQYF.

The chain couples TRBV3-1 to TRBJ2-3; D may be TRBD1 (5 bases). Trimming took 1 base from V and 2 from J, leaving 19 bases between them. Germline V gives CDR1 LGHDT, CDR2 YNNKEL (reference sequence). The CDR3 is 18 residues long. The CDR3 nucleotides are TGTGCCAGCAGCCAAGTGTCTAGGGGTCAGAAAGCCACAGATACGCAGTATTTT. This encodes CASSQVSRGQKATDTQYF.

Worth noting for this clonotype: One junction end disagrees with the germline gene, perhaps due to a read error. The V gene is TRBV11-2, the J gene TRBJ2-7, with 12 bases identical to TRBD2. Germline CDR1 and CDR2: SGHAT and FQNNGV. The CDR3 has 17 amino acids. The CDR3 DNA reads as TGTGCCTGCAGCCCACAGGGCGCTAGCGGGAGGGCCAGCGTGCAGTACTTC. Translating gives CACSPQGASGRASVQYF.

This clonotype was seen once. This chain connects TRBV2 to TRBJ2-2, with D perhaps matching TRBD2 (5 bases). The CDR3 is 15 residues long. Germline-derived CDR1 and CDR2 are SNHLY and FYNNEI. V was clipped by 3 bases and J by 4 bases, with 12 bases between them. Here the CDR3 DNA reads TGTGCCAGCAGTGATCGTGGGAGCGTCACCGGGGAGCTGTTTTTT. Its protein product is CASSDRGSVTGELFF.

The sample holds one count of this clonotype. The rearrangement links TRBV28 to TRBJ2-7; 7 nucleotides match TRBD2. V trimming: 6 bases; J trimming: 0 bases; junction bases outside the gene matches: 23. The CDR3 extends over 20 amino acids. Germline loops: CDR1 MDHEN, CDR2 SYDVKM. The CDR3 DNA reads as TGTGCCAGCAGCCTCGGCTCCGCGACTAGCTCATTCCTCGGCTCCTACGAGCAGTACTTC. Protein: CASSLGSATSSFLGSYEQYF.

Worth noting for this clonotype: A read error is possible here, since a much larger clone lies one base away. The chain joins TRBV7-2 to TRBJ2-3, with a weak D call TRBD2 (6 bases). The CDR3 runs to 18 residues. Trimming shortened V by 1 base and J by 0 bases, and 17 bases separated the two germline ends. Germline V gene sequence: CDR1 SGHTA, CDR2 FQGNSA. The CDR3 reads CASSLVVGTARSTDTQYF. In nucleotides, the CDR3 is TGTGCCAGCAGCTTAGTAGTGGGGACTGCCCGAAGCACAGATACGCAGTATTTT.

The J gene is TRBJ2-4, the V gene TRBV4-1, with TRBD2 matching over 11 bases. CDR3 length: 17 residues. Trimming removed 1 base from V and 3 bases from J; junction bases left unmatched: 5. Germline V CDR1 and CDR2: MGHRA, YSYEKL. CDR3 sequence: CASSQGGLAASKNIQYF. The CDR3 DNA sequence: TGCGCCAGCAGCCAAGGGGGACTAGCGGCCAGCAAAAACATTCAGTACTTC.

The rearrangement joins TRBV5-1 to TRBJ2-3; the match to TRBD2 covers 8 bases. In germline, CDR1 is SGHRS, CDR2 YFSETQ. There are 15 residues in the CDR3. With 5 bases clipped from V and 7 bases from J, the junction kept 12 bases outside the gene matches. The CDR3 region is CASSPTSGVGYTQYF. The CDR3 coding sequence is TGCGCCAGCAGTCCAACTAGCGGAGTGGGGTATACGCAGTATTTT.

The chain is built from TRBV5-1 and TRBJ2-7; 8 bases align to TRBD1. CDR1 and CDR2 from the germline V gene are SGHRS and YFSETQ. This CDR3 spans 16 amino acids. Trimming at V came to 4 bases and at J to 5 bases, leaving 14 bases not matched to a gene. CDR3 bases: TGCGCCAGCAGCCTGTCCAACGCAGGGGGCTTGGACGAGCAGTACTTC. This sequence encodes CASSLSNAGGLDEQYF.

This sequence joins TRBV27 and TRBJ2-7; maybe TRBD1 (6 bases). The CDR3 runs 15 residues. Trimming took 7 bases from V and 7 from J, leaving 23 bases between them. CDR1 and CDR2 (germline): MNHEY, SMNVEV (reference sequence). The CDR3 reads CASNPGTKNYNEQYF. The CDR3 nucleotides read TGTGCCAGCAACCCCGGGACAAAGAACTACAATGAGCAGTACTTC.

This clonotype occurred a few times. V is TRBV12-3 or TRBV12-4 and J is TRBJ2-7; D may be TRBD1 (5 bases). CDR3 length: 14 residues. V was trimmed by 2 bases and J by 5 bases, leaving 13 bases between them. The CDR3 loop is CASSLTGRVNEQYF. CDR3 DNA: TGTGCCAGCAGTTTAACTGGCAGGGTCAACGAGCAGTACTTC.

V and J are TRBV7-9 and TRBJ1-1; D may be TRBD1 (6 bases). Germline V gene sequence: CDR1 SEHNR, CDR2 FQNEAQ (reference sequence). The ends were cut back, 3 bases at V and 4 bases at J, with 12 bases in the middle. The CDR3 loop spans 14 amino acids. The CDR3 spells CASSLGGASTEAFF. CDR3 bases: TGTGCCAGCAGCTTGGGGGGGGCAAGCACTGAAGCTTTCTTT. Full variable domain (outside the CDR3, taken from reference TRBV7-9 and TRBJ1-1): DTGVSQNPRHKITKRGQNVTFRCDPISEHNRLYWYRQTLGQGPEFLTYFQNEAQLEKSRLLSDRFSAERPKGSFSTLEIQRTEQGDSAMYLCASSLGGASTEAFFGQGTRLTVV.

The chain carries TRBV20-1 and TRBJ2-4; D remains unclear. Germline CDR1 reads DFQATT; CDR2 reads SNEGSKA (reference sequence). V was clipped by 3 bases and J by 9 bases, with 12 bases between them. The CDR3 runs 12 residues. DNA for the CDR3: TGCAGTGCTAGGGACCCTTACGGCATTCAGTACTTC. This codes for CSARDPYGIQYF.

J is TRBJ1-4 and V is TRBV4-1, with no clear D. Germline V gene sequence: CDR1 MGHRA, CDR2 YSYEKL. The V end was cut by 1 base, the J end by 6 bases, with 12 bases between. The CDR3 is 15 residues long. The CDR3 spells CASSQGSGPDEKLFF. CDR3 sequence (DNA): TGCGCCAGCAGCCAAGGCTCCGGGCCTGATGAAAAACTGTTTTTT.

CDR3: CASSLFRQIYEQYF. CDR3 coding DNA: TGTGCCAGCAGTTTATTTCGACAAATCTACGAGCAGTACTTC. This sequence joins TRBV28 and TRBJ2-7, with unresolved D. Germline lookup yields CDR1 MDHEN and CDR2 SYDVKM. This CDR3 comprises 14 residues. Trimming shortened V by 1 base and J by 3 bases, and 10 bases separated the two germline ends.

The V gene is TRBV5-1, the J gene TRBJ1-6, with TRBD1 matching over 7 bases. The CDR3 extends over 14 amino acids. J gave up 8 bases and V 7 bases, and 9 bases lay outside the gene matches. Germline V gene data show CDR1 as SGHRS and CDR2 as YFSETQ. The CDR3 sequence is CASARGQSDSPLHF. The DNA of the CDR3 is TGCGCCAGCGCACGGGGACAGTCGGATTCACCCCTCCACTTT.

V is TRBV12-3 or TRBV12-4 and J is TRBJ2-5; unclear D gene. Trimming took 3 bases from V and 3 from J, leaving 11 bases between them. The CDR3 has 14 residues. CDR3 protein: CASSFHWQEETQYF. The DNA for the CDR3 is TGTGCCAGCAGTTTCCACTGGCAGGAAGAGACCCAGTACTTC.

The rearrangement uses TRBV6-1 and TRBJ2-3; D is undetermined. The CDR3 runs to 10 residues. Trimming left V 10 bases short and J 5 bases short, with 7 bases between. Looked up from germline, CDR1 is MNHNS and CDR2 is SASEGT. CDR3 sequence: CATNRDTQYF. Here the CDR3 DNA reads TGTGCCACCAATCGAGATACGCAGTATTTT.

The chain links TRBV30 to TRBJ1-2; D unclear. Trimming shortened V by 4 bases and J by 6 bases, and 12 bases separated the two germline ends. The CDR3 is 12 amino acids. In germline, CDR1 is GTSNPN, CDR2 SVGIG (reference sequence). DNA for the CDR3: TGTGCCTGGACAGGTGGGCGAAATGGCTACACCTTC. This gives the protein CAWTGGRNGYTF.

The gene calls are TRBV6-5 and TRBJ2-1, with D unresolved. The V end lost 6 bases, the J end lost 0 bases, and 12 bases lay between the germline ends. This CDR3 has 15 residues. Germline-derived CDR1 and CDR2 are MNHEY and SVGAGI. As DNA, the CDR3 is TGTGCCAGCAGCATCTCCTCTAGCTCCTACAATGAGCAGTTCTTC. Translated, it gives CASSISSSSYNEQFF.

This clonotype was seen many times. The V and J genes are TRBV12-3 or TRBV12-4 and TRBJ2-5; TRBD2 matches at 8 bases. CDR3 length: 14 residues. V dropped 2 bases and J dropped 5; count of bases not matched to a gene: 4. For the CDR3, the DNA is TGTGCCAGCAGTTTAAGCGGGAGAGAGGAGACCCAGTACTTC. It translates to CASSLSGREETQYF.

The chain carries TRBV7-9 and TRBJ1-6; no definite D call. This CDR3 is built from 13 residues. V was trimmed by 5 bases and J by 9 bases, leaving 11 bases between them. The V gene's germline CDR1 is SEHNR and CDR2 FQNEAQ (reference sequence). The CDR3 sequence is CASSPERGSPLHF. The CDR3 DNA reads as TGTGCCAGCAGCCCAGAACGGGGTTCACCCCTCCACTTT. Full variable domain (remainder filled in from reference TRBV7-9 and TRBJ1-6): DTGVSQNPRHKITKRGQNVTFRCDPISEHNRLYWYRQTLGQGPEFLTYFQNEAQLEKSRLLSDRFSAERPKGSFSTLEIQRTEQGDSAMYLCASSPERGSPLHFGNGTRLTVT.

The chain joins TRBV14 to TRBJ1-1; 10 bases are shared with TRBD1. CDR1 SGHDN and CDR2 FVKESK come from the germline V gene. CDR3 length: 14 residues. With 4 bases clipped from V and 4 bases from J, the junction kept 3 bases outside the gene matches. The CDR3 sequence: CASSRQGAVTEAFF. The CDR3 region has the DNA TGTGCCAGCAGCCGACAGGGGGCTGTCACTGAAGCTTTCTTT.

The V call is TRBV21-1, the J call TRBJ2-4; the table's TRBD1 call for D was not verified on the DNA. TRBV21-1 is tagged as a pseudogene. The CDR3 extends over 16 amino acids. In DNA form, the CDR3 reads TGTGCCAGCAGCAAAGACCCAGGGGGCGCCAAAAACATTCAGTACTTC. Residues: CASSKDPGGAKNIQYF.

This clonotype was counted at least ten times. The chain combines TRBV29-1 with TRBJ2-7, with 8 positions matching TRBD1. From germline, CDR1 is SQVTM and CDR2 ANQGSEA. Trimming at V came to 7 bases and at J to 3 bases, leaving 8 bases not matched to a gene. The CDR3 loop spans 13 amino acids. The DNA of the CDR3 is TGCAGCGCGTGGGAGGACAGGGTCTACGAGCAGTACTTC. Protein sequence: CSAWEDRVYEQYF.

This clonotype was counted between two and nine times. In nucleotides, the CDR3 is TGTGCCAGCAGTTACTCGAACACGATGGGCACAGATACGCAGTATTTT. It codes for CASSYSNTMGTDTQYF. The chain joins TRBV6-5 to TRBJ2-3; D remains unclear. CDR3 length equals 16 residues. Trimming cost V 0 bases and J 1 base, with 11 bases left between them. From germline, CDR1 is MNHEY and CDR2 SVGAGI.